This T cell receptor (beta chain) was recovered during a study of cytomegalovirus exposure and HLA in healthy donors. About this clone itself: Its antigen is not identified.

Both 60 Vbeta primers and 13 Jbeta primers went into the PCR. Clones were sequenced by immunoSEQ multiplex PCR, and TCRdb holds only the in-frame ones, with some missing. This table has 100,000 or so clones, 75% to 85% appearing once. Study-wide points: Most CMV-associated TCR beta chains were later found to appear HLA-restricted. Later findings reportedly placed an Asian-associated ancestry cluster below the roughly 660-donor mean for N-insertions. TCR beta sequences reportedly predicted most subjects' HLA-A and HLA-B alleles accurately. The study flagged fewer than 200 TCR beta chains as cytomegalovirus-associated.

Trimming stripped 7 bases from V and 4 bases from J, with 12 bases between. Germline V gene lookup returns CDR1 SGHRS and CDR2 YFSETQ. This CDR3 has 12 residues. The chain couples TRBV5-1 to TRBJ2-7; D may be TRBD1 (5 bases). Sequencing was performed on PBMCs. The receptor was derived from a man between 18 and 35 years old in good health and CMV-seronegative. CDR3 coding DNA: TGCGCCAGCTCCGACCAGGGTTACGAGCAGTACTTC. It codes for CASSDQGYEQYF. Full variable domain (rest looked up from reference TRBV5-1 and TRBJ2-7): KAGVTQTPRYLIKTRGQQVTLSCSPISGHRSVSWYQQTPGQGLQFLFEYFSETQRNKGNFPGRFSGRQFSNSRSEMNVSTLELGDSALYLCASSDQGYEQYFGPGTRLTVT.